This T cell receptor beta chain was obtained from a study of blood T cell repertoires in COVID-19. Study details: Spain, Italy and the United States supplied samples that represented acute and convalescent COVID-19.

This CDR3 has 14 amino acids. V was shortened by 2 bases and J by 5 bases, with 10 bases between the two germline ends. CDR1 and CDR2 (germline): SGHKS, YYEKEE (reference sequence). In the authors' workflow: How many nucleated cells were present was estimated from reference gene primer amplification. TCRdb keeps only in-frame clones here, not all; method: immunoSEQ multiplex PCR. V, J and clone size are taken as reported in that table, and D and trimming were inferred from the DNA itself. The repertoire holds 440,000 or so clones, with 70% to 90% as singletons. Patients from Seattle were sampled longitudinally, starting during active infection.

The V gene is TRBV5-5, the J gene TRBJ2-2; D possibly corresponds to TRBD2 (5 bases). Sequenced material: peripheral blood. The receptor was isolated from a woman in her thirties or forties with COVID-19, enrolled during active disease. The chain's CDR3 is CASSFVRGTGELFF. The CDR3 DNA follows: TGTGCCAGCAGCTTCGTCCGGGGTACCGGGGAGCTGTTTTTT.